This is a list of T cell receptor beta chains from one sample in a study of shared clonotypes between healthy human individuals. The table came from immunoSEQ multiplex PCR; TCRdb's copy has only in-frame clones and leaves some out. Seen here are about 2.4 million clones, around nine tenths observed once, and the top ten hold more than 0.12%. The sample taken for sequencing was naive CD4+ T cells sorted from blood. The receptor set was obtained from a man younger than 35 in good health. Each CDR3 is given without its conserved first and last residue. Size values are once, few and many counts, or a class for expanded clones, and some rows have none.

CDR3 protein | V gene | clone size | J gene
ASSLGSGPQH | TRBV7-9 | NA | TRBJ1-5
ASSESTQELF | TRBV2 | NA | TRBJ2-2
ASSEGVGEKLF | TRBV10-2 | NA | TRBJ1-4
ASSYRQGASPLH | TRBV11-2 | NA | TRBJ1-6
ASSPEYQGWSYGYT | TRBV19 | once | TRBJ1-2
ASSHSRAGGTEAF | TRBV4-1 | NA | TRBJ1-1
ASKGALSYT | TRBV6-1 | NA | TRBJ1-2
ASSLGANEKLF | TRBV7-9 | NA | TRBJ1-4
ASSWRGSHQPQH | TRBV5-6 | few | TRBJ1-5
AWRSQTGPYEQY | TRBV30 | NA | TRBJ2-7
ASSLARQGAGGYT | TRBV7-2 | NA | TRBJ1-2